The 24 T cell receptor beta chains reported below all come from one sample, sequenced in a study of post-analysis software for immune sequencing data. Study outcomes and limitations: Roughly five TRBV segments occurring more often in patients than controls included TRBV5-6, TRBV5-1 and TRBV20-1.

Unique molecular identifiers were present in the TCR beta cDNA libraries. TCRdb re-analysed the PCR reads in MiXCR, keeping a single row per CDR3 protein. The table has around 260,000 distinct CDR3 sequences, 36% seen once. These TCRs' antigens remain unknown. What was sequenced was blood. The receptors shown here come from a girl aged 5-17 years with multiple sclerosis.

The chain links TRBV7-2 to TRBJ2-5; the match to TRBD2 covers 11 bases. In germline, CDR1 is SGHTA, CDR2 FQGNSA. The CDR3 runs to 16 residues. J gave up 1 base and V 5 bases, and 6 bases lay outside the gene matches. CDR3 region: CASSPLAGAPQETQYF. The CDR3 coding sequence is TGTGCCAGCAGCCCACTAGCGGGAGCGCCCCAAGAGACCCAGTACTTC.

The CDR3: CSASDRVTGELFF. The CDR3 DNA follows: TGCAGTGCTTCAGACAGGGTCACCGGGGAGCTGTTTTTT. The genes are TRBV20-1 and TRBJ2-2; TRBD1 matches 7 bases. Trimming took 5 bases from V and 4 from J; bases not matched to a gene: 4. Looked up from germline, CDR1 is DFQATT and CDR2 is SNEGSKA (reference sequence). This CDR3 region has 13 residues.

In this sample, this clonotype turned up many times. The CDR3 spells CSGGSGSNTEAFF. For the CDR3, the DNA is TGCAGCGGGGGGTCGGGGTCGAACACTGAAGCTTTCTTT. The chain employs TRBV29-1 and TRBJ1-1, with D possibly being TRBD1 (5 bases). This CDR3 comprises 13 residues. Germline-derived CDR1 and CDR2 are SQVTM and ANQGSEA. The V end lost 7 bases, the J end lost 1 base, and 13 bases lay between the germline ends.

This clonotype turned up a few times. The chain employs TRBV5-1 and TRBJ1-1, with TRBD1 as a possible D gene (6 bases). CDR1 SGHRS and CDR2 YFSETQ come from the germline V gene. Trimming took off 5 bases at V and 0 bases at J, with 8 bases between the two ends. This CDR3 spans 13 amino acids. CDR3 sequence reads: CASSNRVNTEAFF. Written as DNA, the CDR3 is TGCGCCAGCAGTAACAGGGTGAACACTGAAGCTTTCTTT. Complete variable domain (other parts from reference TRBV5-1 and TRBJ1-1): KAGVTQTPRYLIKTRGQQVTLSCSPISGHRSVSWYQQTPGQGLQFLFEYFSETQRNKGNFPGRFSGRQFSNSRSEMNVSTLELGDSALYLCASSNRVNTEAFFGQGTRLTVV.

J is TRBJ1-1 and V is TRBV14, with D possibly being TRBD1 (5 bases). The CDR3 has 13 residues. V shed 2 bases and J shed 8 bases, with 12 bases lying between them. Germline V gene data show CDR1 as SGHDN and CDR2 as FVKESK. As DNA, the CDR3 is TGTGCCAGCAGCCAACAGGGAAGGGCAGAAGCTTTCTTT. This codes for CASSQQGRAEAFF. Full variable domain (outside the CDR3, taken from reference TRBV14 and TRBJ1-1): EAGVTQFPSHSVIEKGQTVTLRCDPISGHDNLYWYRRVMGKEIKFLLHFVKESKQDESGMPNNRFLAERTGGTYSTLKVQPAELEDSGVYFCASSQQGRAEAFFGQGTRLTVV.

This clonotype was picked up many times. J is TRBJ2-3 and V is TRBV9; 8 positions agree with TRBD2. Germline CDR1 is SGDLS and CDR2 is YYNGEE. Trimming took 4 bases from V and 0 from J; bases not matched to a gene: 4. There are 15 residues in the CDR3. The CDR3 reads CASSSRGASTDTQYF. For the CDR3, the DNA is TGTGCCAGCAGCTCGCGGGGGGCTAGCACAGATACGCAGTATTTT.

This clonotype has only a few counts. The chain is built from TRBV4-1 and TRBJ2-2; no clear D. CDR3 length equals 14 residues. Per germline, CDR1 MGHRA and CDR2 YSYEKL. The ends were cut back, 1 base at V and 8 bases at J, with 11 bases in the middle. The CDR3 here is CASSQGSLGGELFF. CDR3 DNA sequence: TGCGCCAGCAGCCAAGGAAGCCTTGGTGGGGAGCTGTTTTTT.

To note about this clonotype: One end of the junction does not line up with germline, which may come from a read error. J is TRBJ2-6 and V is TRBV6-2 or TRBV6-3; no definite D call. The CDR3 sequence is 15 residues long. Germline V gene data show CDR1 as MNHEY and CDR2 as SVGEGT. The DNA of the CDR3 is TGTGCCAGCAGTCCAACTGGCTCTGTGGCCAACGTCCTGACTTTC. Amino acid sequence: CASSPTGSVANVLTF.

Only a few counts were recorded for this clonotype. The chain uses TRBV2 and TRBJ1-6; 12 bases fit TRBD1. The junction had 14 bases not matched to a gene; V was cut back by 6 bases and J by 5 bases. This CDR3 comprises 19 residues. CDR1 and CDR2 (germline): SNHLY, FYNNEI. The CDR3 sequence: CASSGTGTGGSPHNSPLHF. CDR3 coding DNA: TGTGCCAGCAGCGGTACGGGGACAGGGGGCTCCCCGCATAATTCACCCCTCCACTTT. Drawing the rest from reference TRBV2 and TRBJ1-6, the complete variable domain is EPEVTQTPSHQVTQMGQEVILRCVPISNHLYFYWYRQILGQKVEFLVSFYNNEISEKSEIFDDQFSVERPDGSNFTLKIRSTKLEDSAMYFCASSGTGTGGSPHNSPLHFGNGTRLTVT.

The V gene is TRBV6-6, the J gene TRBJ2-3; TRBD1 matches at 10 bases. CDR1 and CDR2 (germline): MNHNY, SVGAGI (reference sequence). V shed 6 bases, J shed 1 base, and the junction held 4 bases outside the gene matches. This CDR3 comprises 15 residues. CDR3 sequence: CASSLTGGGTDTQYF. The DNA for the CDR3 is TGTGCCAGCAGCTTGACAGGGGGCGGCACAGATACGCAGTATTTT.

This chain connects TRBV5-6 to TRBJ1-3; unclear D gene. The CDR3 sequence is 15 residues long. V was shortened by 4 bases and J by 0 bases, with 11 bases between the two germline ends. Germline CDR1 reads SGHDT; CDR2 reads YYEEEE. CDR3 coding DNA: TGTGCCAGCAGCGCAGGATCCCTCTCTGGAAACACCATATATTTT. Translated, it gives CASSAGSLSGNTIYF.

This clonotype was picked up many times. This rearrangement joins TRBV3-1 to TRBJ2-5, with D maybe TRBD2 (5 bases). The CDR3 covers 19 residues. Germline values: CDR1 LGHDT, CDR2 YNNKEL (reference sequence). Deletions cut 1 base from V and 1 base from J, with 22 bases between. Here the CDR3 DNA reads TGTGCCAGCAGCCAAGCCCTTTGGGTCCTAGCAGCAGTCCAAGAGACCCAGTACTTC. Amino acid sequence: CASSQALWVLAAVQETQYF.

Only one count was recorded for this clonotype. This chain connects TRBV27 to TRBJ2-1, with 9 positions matching TRBD2. Germline lookup yields CDR1 MNHEY and CDR2 SMNVEV (reference sequence). CDR3 size: 15 residues. J was trimmed by 0 bases and V by 6 bases; bases with no gene match: 3. The CDR3: CASRGLASSYNEQFF. Here the CDR3 DNA reads TGTGCCAGCAGAGGACTAGCGAGCTCCTACAATGAGCAGTTCTTC.

This clonotype was detected many times. This chain uses TRBV5-1 with TRBJ2-3; TRBD1 matches 9 bases. The CDR3 covers 13 residues. Germline V CDR1 and CDR2: SGHRS, YFSETQ. V trimming: 5 bases; J trimming: 5 bases; junction bases outside the gene matches: 3. The DNA for the CDR3 is TGCGCCAGCAGGGGACAGGGAGGAGATACGCAGTATTTT. It encodes CASRGQGGDTQYF.

CDR3 nucleotide sequence: TGTGCCAGCAGTTTGGCGGCAGGGAACACTGAAGCTTTCTTT. It yields the protein CASSLAAGNTEAFF. V gene TRBV27 combines with J gene TRBJ1-1; D remains unclear. Per the germline V gene, CDR1 is MNHEY and CDR2 is SMNVEV (reference sequence). Trimming took off 3 bases at V and 1 base at J, with 9 bases between the two ends. This CDR3 is 14 amino acids long.

This clonotype was counted many times. J is TRBJ2-6 and V is TRBV6-2 or TRBV6-3; D remains unclear. The V end lost 7 bases, the J end lost 0 bases, and 10 bases lay between the germline ends. Germline V lookup: CDR1 MNHEY, CDR2 SVGEGT. This CDR3 contains 15 residues. CDR3 loop: CASTLMGSGANVLTF. DNA of the CDR3: TGTGCCAGCACCCTAATGGGCTCTGGGGCCAACGTCCTGACTTTC.

J is TRBJ1-1 and V is TRBV4-1; D is perhaps TRBD1 (5 bases). The CDR3 contains 16 residues. Per the germline V gene, CDR1 is MGHRA and CDR2 is YSYEKL. V was shortened by 7 bases and J by 0 bases, with 18 bases between the two germline ends. This CDR3 reads CASKGGRAGMNTEAFF. DNA of the CDR3: TGCGCCAGCAAAGGAGGCAGGGCTGGGATGAACACTGAAGCTTTCTTT.

This chain uses TRBV5-4 with TRBJ1-6; possible D gene TRBD1, 5 bases. The CDR3 consists of 15 residues. Between the trimmed V and J ends, which lost 4 bases and 10 bases, there was a span of 18 bases. CDR1 and CDR2 (germline): SGHNT, YYREEE (reference sequence). CDR3 protein: CASSGGLGPNSPLHF. DNA for the CDR3: TGTGCCAGCAGCGGGGGGTTGGGCCCCAACTCACCCCTCCACTTT.

The CDR3 DNA is TGTGCCAGCAGCTTGGACATTCGAGTCACTGAAGCTTTCTTT. Translated, it gives CASSLDIRVTEAFF. The J gene is TRBJ1-1, the V gene TRBV5-5; D not certain. The germline V gene encodes CDR1 SGHKS and CDR2 YYEKEE (reference sequence). CDR3 length: 14 residues. The V end was cut by 0 bases, the J end by 4 bases, with 10 bases between.

This clonotype was picked up many times. This chain links TRBV6-1 with TRBJ1-6; D not certain. The germline CDR1 and CDR2 sequences are MNHNS and SASEGT. The CDR3 is made up of 13 amino acids. V was trimmed by 6 bases and J by 8 bases, leaving 11 bases between them. The CDR3 spells CASRVRTYSPLHF. DNA of the CDR3: TGTGCCAGCAGGGTGAGGACCTATTCACCCCTCCACTTT.

This clonotype was seen ten or more times. The chain uses TRBV28 and TRBJ1-6; D is undetermined. The CDR3 is 15 residues long. V was shortened by 2 bases and J by 2 bases, with 7 bases between the two germline ends. CDR1 is MDHEN, CDR2 SYDVKM, per germline. The CDR3 region is CASSLASTYNSPLHF. The CDR3 nucleotides are TGTGCCAGCAGTTTAGCCAGCACCTATAATTCACCCCTCCACTTT.

The CDR3 region has the DNA TGTGCCAGCAGTTACTCGATTGGGGCCACAGATACGCAGTATTTT. Its protein product is CASSYSIGATDTQYF. The J gene is TRBJ2-3, the V gene TRBV6-5, with D possibly matching TRBD1 (5 bases). V shed 0 bases and J shed 2 bases, with 9 bases lying between them. The CDR3 contains 15 residues. Germline V CDR1 and CDR2: MNHEY, SVGAGI.

At least ten counts were recorded for this clonotype. The V call is TRBV20-1, the J call TRBJ2-3; TRBD2 agrees at 10 bases. The germline V gene has CDR1 DFQATT and CDR2 SNEGSKA (reference sequence). CDR3 length: 15 amino acids. J was trimmed by 3 bases and V by 3 bases; bases with no gene match: 6. The CDR3 here is CSASSLAGETDTQYF. CDR3 coding DNA: TGCAGTGCTAGTTCGCTAGCGGGAGAGACAGATACGCAGTATTTT.

V and J are TRBV6-1 and TRBJ1-5; no reliable D call. Trimming removed 8 bases at V and 0 bases at J, with 8 bases between. CDR1 is MNHNS and CDR2 is SASEGT in the germline V gene. The CDR3 totals 13 residues. The CDR3 reads CASEVYSNQPQHF. CDR3 in DNA: TGTGCCAGCGAGGTTTATAGCAATCAGCCCCAGCATTTT.